This T cell receptor (beta chain) was identified during a study of blood T cell repertoires in COVID-19. Study-level background: Both acute and convalescent COVID-19 samples were obtained from the United States, Italy and Spain. Sources were T cells, B-cell-depleted T cells, or PBMCs; the material itself was cDNA or gDNA.

There are 15 residues in the CDR3. The junction had 6 bases not matched to a gene; V was cut back by 2 bases and J by 5 bases. CDR1 and CDR2 from the germline V gene are KGHSH and LQKENI. It was during active infection that Seattle patients were enrolled and then longitudinally followed. Authors' methods: Scientists estimated how many nucleated cells there were by amplifying reference gene primers. Assay used: immunoSEQ multiplex PCR; TCRdb lists only in-frame clones, some missing. That table supplies the V and J calls and clone size; D and trimming were determined from the DNA. The sample comprises approximately 300,000 clones, about 90% of which are singletons, and about 11% rests with the top ten.

The sequenced material came from peripheral blood. The chain couples TRBV18 to TRBJ2-3; 8 nucleotides match TRBD1. The clonotype comes from a woman younger than 45 with COVID-19, enrolled during active disease. The CDR3 loop reads CASSPGQGAQDTQYF. The CDR3 DNA is TGTGCCAGCTCACCAGGGCAGGGGGCGCAAGATACGCAGTATTTT.